This T cell receptor beta chain was obtained from a study of regulatory T cells in long-lasting Graves disease. Time point here: newly diagnosed GD, antithyroid drugs for less than 3 months. From PBMCs, RNA was extracted and then used to make the TCR library. Arm-PCR of CDR3 regions and iRepertoire HTBI primers were the basis on which TCR beta libraries were built. TCRdb reanalysed the multiplex PCR reads using MiXCR and keeps one entry per CDR3 protein. The sample consists of about 420,000 distinct CDR3 sequences, less than 20% of them appearing once. A single count supports this clonotype. One end of the junction fails to match germline, which may point to a read error. The CDR3 has 14 amino acids. Germline assignment: CDR1 SGHDT and CDR2 YYEEEE. The same sample was also studied in work on T cells in Graves' hyperthyroidism and ophthalmopathy. That study reports: The TCR CDR3 was amplified in a first-round RT-PCR using the HTBI primer set.

This clonotype originated in a woman in her late teens or twenties with Graves disease. V is TRBV5-6 and J is TRBJ2-7; maybe TRBD2 (6 bases). This specimen was peripheral blood mononuclear cells (PBMCs), taken at new diagnosis, from a patient treated with antithyroid drugs. The CDR3 here is CASSSGLHTYEEYF. In DNA form, the CDR3 reads TGTGCCAGCAGCTCGGGACTCCACACCTACGAGGAGTACTTC. The full variable domain, with the rest looked up from reference TRBV5-6 and TRBJ2-7, is DAGVTQSPTHLIKTRGQQVTLRCSPKSGHDTVSWYQQALGQGPQFIFQYYEEEERQRGNFPDRFSGHQFPNYSSELNVNALLLGDSALYLCASSSGLHTYEEYFGPGTRLTVT.